This is a list of T cell receptor beta chains from one sample in a study of T cell repertoires in aging, cancer and after chemotherapy. TCRdb used MiXCR to reprocess the multiplex PCR reads, holding one entry per CDR3 protein. This table has thousands of distinct CDR3 sequences, roughly 22% appearing once. The sequenced material came from blood. The receptors come from a human donor with a blood cancer. Each CDR3 is given with its conserved first and last residue. The order of the fields is CDR3 DNA, CDR3 protein, CDR3 length, J gene, V gene, D gene, clone size. The D gene is left open where the match is weak. Expanded clones get a size class; other rows say once, few or many, or leave the size out.

TGTGCCGGACAGGGGGCAGACACCGGGGAGCTGTTTTTT | CAGQGADTGELFF | 13 | TRBJ2-2 | TRBV19 | TRBD1 | medium-sized
TGTGCCAGCATGGACAGGGGACGACAGCCCCAGCATTTT | CASMDRGRQPQHF | 13 | TRBJ1-5 | TRBV6-2/TRBV6-3 | TRBD1 | few
TGTGCCAGCACTTGGAGGGGGCCCGGTCAGCCCCAGCATTTT | CASTWRGPGQPQHF | 14 | TRBJ1-5 | TRBV6-2/TRBV6-3 | TRBD1 | .
TGTGCCAGCAGACGACAGGGGGCGCGAGGCAATCAGCCCCAGCATTTT | CASRRQGARGNQPQHF | 16 | TRBJ1-5 | TRBV6-1 | TRBD1 | medium-sized
TGCAGTGCCACTCACGAGGAGCGGGAAGTCAATGAGCAGTTCTTC | CSATHEEREVNEQFF | 15 | TRBJ2-1 | TRBV20-1 | TRBD2 | few
TGTGCCAGCTTAAGGACGGTGGGGGACGCCAACGTCCTGACTTTC | CASLRTVGDANVLTF | 15 | TRBJ2-6 | TRBV6-2/TRBV6-3 | . | medium-sized
TGCAGTGCTAGTACCGGTAGCTCTGGAAACACCATATATTTT | CSASTGSSGNTIYF | 14 | TRBJ1-3 | TRBV20-1 | . | .
TGTGCCAGCACTAATACTAGCGGGAGGACTAACTCCTACAATGAGCAGTTCTTC | CASTNTSGRTNSYNEQFF | 18 | TRBJ2-1 | TRBV6-5 | TRBD2 | medium-sized
TGTGCCAGCGGACCCCTTTTGCGGGAGGGGACCTACGAGCAGTACTTC | CASGPLLREGTYEQYF | 16 | TRBJ2-7 | TRBV6-6 | TRBD2 | .
TGCGCCAGCAGGCGAGACCCGGGACAGGGAGGCAATGAGCAGTTCTTC | CASRRDPGQGGNEQFF | 16 | TRBJ2-1 | TRBV5-1 | TRBD1 | few
TGTGCCAGCAGCTTCCCAGGGAGGCGCGAGACCCAGTACTTC | CASSFPGRRETQYF | 14 | TRBJ2-5 | TRBV7-2 | . | .